A selection of T cell receptor beta chains follows, all from one sample in a study of blood T cells in healthy people across ages. From the 5' RACE reads, TCRdb called clonotypes with MiXCR, one entry per CDR3 protein. Of about 1.4 million distinct CDR3 sequences in the sample, 59% are singletons; the top ten hold roughly 6.3%. Input material: blood. Source of these receptors: a man between 18 and 35 years old in good health. The CDR3 runs from the conserved cysteine through the conserved F or W. Fields, in order: clone size, V gene, J gene, D gene, CDR3 DNA, CDR3 protein. The D gene is left open where the match is weak. Only some rows state a clone size, as once, few, many or a class for expanded clones.

>NA|TRBV6-1|TRBJ1-1|TRBD1
TGTGCCAGCAGTGAACAGGGACAGGGGTTAGCTTTCTTT
CASSEQGQGLAFF
>NA|TRBV20-1|TRBJ2-7|NA
TGCAGTGCTAGAGACCGGAAAGACGAGCAGTACTTC
CSARDRKDEQYF
>many|TRBV13|TRBJ2-7|NA
TGTGCCAGCAGCTTAGAGGCGGGGGAGCAGTACTTC
CASSLEAGEQYF
>NA|TRBV7-9|TRBJ2-3|NA
TGTGCCAGCAGCTTCACACCCGGGACGAGAAACACAGATACGCAGTATTTT
CASSFTPGTRNTDTQYF
>NA|TRBV10-3|TRBJ2-7|TRBD1
TGTGCCATCAGTGAATACGGACAGGGGGACTCCTACGAGCAGTACTTC
CAISEYGQGDSYEQYF
>few|TRBV21-1|TRBJ2-6|NA
TGTGCCAGCAGCAGTGTCCGGGACAGCAACTTCTCTGGGGCCAACGTCCTGACTTTC
CASSSVRDSNFSGANVLTF
>NA|TRBV29-1|TRBJ2-1|NA
TGCAGCTTCCCAGGGAGCTCCTACAATGAGCAGTTCTTC
CSFPGSSYNEQFF
>NA|TRBV6-2/TRBV6-3|TRBJ2-7|TRBD2
TGTGCCAGCAGTTGGGGGCTAGCGGGGGGGCCCACGTCTCCCCCTGACGAGCAGTACTTC
CASSWGLAGGPTSPPDEQYF
>NA|TRBV27|TRBJ2-7|NA
TGTGCCAGCAGGCAAGGCGGGCCTTCCTACGAGCAGTACTTC
CASRQGGPSYEQYF
>few|TRBV15|TRBJ1-6|NA
TGTGCCACCTCCTACGGAATGGGGAATTCACCCCTCCACTTT
CATSYGMGNSPLHF
>NA|TRBV10-1|TRBJ2-3|NA
TGCGCCAGCACCGATTCAAGGGCAGGGAGCACAGATACGCAGTATTTT
CASTDSRAGSTDTQYF
>once|TRBV20-1|TRBJ2-1|NA
TGCAGTGCTAGAGATTTGGAGCAAGTAGAGCAGTTCTTC
CSARDLEQVEQFF
>NA|TRBV7-2|TRBJ1-2|NA
TGTGCCAGCAGCTTAGCGGGCAGCCTAGGAGCTAACTATGGCTACACCTTC
CASSLAGSLGANYGYTF
>NA|TRBV5-1|TRBJ1-2|NA
TGCGCCAGCAGCTCTACAAGCTCTAACTATGGCTACACCTTC
CASSSTSSNYGYTF
>NA|TRBV6-2/TRBV6-3|TRBJ2-3|NA
TGTGCCAGCAGTTACGAGGGCGACACAGATACGCAGTATTTT
CASSYEGDTDTQYF